This TCR beta chain came from a study of blood T cell repertoires in COVID-19. Study context: From T cells, B-cell-depleted T cells, or PBMCs came the material, which was cDNA or gDNA.

Germline V lookup: CDR1 SGHDT, CDR2 YYEEEE. V trimming: 5 bases; J trimming: 5 bases; junction bases outside the gene matches: 7. CDR3 length: 13 amino acids. TCRdb's copy holds only in-frame clones and misses some; the assay was immunoSEQ multiplex PCR. This table holds about 160,000 clones, approximately 80% found once. The clonotype originates from a woman aged 80 or over with active or convalescent COVID-19. The chain joins TRBV5-6 to TRBJ2-7; 7 positions agree with TRBD1. Sequences were obtained from peripheral blood. The CDR3 DNA is TGTGCCAGCAGACAAACCGGGACAGACGAGCAGTACTTC. Translated: CASRQTGTDEQYF.